This note documents a single T cell receptor beta chain sequence. Its specificity is not known. This entry comes from a study of vaccination and CD4 T cells after COVID-19. Study context: The makeup of the convalescents was six males and four females, two of them Hispanic.

Sequencing of DNA taken from cultured CD4+ T cells relied on the Oncomine TCR Beta short-read assay. Via MiXCR, TCRdb re-called the PCR reads, giving one row per CDR3 protein. The repertoire holds 9,000 to 15,000 distinct CDR3 sequences, with under 80% as singletons. Indicated treatment: approximately 11-day PBMC culture with coronavirus spike peptide pools or control peptides (ViraFEST assay). The TCR comes from a human donor who had recovered from COVID-19. The source material was CD4+ T cells from blood, cultured in vitro.

CDR3 sequence: CASSYIAGSLYEQYF. CDR3 nucleotide sequence: TGCGCCAGCAGCTACATAGCGGGGAGTCTTTACGAGCAGTACTTC. The chain carries TRBV5-1 and TRBJ2-7; 8 bases are a match to TRBD2. This CDR3 has 15 residues. Trimming took 3 bases from V and 4 from J; bases not matched to a gene: 9. In germline, CDR1 is SGHRS, CDR2 YFSETQ.